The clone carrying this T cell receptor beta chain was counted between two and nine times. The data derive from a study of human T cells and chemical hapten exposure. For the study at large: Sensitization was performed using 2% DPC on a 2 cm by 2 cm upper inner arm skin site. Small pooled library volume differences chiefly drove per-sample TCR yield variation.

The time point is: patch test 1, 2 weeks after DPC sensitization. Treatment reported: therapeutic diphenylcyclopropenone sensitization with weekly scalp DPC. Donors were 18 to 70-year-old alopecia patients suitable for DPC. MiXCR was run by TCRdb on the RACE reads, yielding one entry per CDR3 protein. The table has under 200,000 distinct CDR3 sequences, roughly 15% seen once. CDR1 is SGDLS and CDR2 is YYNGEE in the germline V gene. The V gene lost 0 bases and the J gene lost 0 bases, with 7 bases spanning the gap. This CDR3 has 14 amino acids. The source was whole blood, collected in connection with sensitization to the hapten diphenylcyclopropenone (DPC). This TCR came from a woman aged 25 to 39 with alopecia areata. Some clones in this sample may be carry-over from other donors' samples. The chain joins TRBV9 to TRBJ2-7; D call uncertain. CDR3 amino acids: CASSVDWRSYEQYF. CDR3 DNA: TGTGCCAGCAGCGTAGATTGGCGCTCCTACGAGCAGTACTTC.